Included here is one T cell receptor beta chain sequence, with context. Only in-frame clones appear in the TCRdb table, and some are missing; sequencing was by immunoSEQ multiplex PCR. The sample lists some 190,000 clones, roughly 85% occurring once. Trimming pared 3 bases from V and 0 bases from J, leaving 9 bases between. CDR1 is SGHVS and CDR2 is FQNEAQ in the germline V gene. The CDR3 is 14 residues long. The source of the sample is a study of blood T cell repertoires in COVID-19. The overall study: Some COVID-19 samples were acute and others convalescent; all came from the United States, Italy and Spain.

This chain links TRBV7-8 with TRBJ2-7; D is unclear. This receptor was taken from a man aged 55 to 69 with acute or convalescent COVID-19. Source material: peripheral blood. DNA for the CDR3: TGTGCCAGCAGCTTGCATTGGAGCTCCTACGAGCAGTACTTC. This translates into CASSLHWSSYEQYF. Variable domain in full (rest from reference TRBV7-8 and TRBJ2-7): GAGVSQSPRYKVAKRGQDVALRCDPISGHVSLFWYQQALGQGPEFLTYFQNEAQLDKSGLPSDRFFAERPEGSVSTLKIQRTQQEDSAVYLCASSLHWSSYEQYFGPGTRLTVT.